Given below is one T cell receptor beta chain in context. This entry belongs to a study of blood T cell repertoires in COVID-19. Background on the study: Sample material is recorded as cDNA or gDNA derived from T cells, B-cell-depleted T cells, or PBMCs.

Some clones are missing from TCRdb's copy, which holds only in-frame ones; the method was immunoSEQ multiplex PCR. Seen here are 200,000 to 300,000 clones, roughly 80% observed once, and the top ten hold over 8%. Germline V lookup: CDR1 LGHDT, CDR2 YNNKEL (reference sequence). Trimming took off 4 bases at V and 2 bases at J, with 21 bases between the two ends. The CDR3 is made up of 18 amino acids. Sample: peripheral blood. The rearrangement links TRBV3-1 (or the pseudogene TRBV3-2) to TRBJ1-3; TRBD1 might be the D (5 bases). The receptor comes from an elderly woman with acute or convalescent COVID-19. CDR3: CASSPPPLRQTPGNTIYF. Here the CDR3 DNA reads TGTGCCAGCAGCCCCCCGCCCCTTCGACAGACGCCTGGAAACACCATATATTTT.